The 29 T cell receptor beta chains listed next were all sequenced from one sample in a study of tumor-infiltrating lymphocytes in primary liver carcinoma. Investigators took RNA and DNA out together from about 20-30 mg of unsorted bulk tissue. Total RNA (around 500 ng) served as template for TCR beta cDNA synthesis primed by a constant-region primer. What produced the TCR beta libraries was three nested multiplex PCR rounds using slightly modified ARM-PCR. TRBV1-TRBV30 forward primers paired with a C-beta reverse primer drove the first two PCR rounds, about 10 cycles each. MiXCR, applied by TCRdb to the multiplex PCR reads, yields one record per CDR3 protein. The repertoire includes roughly 100,000 distinct CDR3 sequences, around 83% of them detected once, and approximately 21% sits in the top ten. Input material: liver tumor tissue from sampling region 3. Subset described: tumor region T3, left-lateral pole. These TCRs come from a man in his forties with primary liver carcinoma and hepatitis B virus infection.

About this clonotype: Since a much larger clone is just one base distant, this may be a read error. The CDR3 does not close with the conserved phenylalanine or tryptophan, likely indicating a read error. This rearrangement joins TRBV28 to TRBJ1-5, with 11 bases aligning to TRBD1. Trimming took 1 base from V and 4 from J; bases not matched to a gene: 3. The length of the CDR3 is 16 residues. Germline V gene data show CDR1 as MDHEN and CDR2 as SYDVKM. CDR3 coding DNA: TGTGCCAGCAGTTTATTTGGGGACAGGGGGAATCAGCCCCAGCATTCT. Its translation is CASSLFGDRGNQPQHS.

Details on this clonotype: One end of the junction varies from germline; a read error may be responsible. The V call is TRBV11-1, the J call TRBJ1-6; D possibly corresponds to TRBD1 (5 bases). Germline assignment: CDR1 SGHAT and CDR2 FQDESV (reference sequence). The CDR3 sequence is 13 residues long. The CDR3, as DNA: TGTGCCAACAGCCGGACACTGCCTTCACCCCTCCACTTT. This translates into CANSRTLPSPLHF. Looking up the rest from reference TRBV11-1 and TRBJ1-6 gives the full variable domain: EAEVAQSPRYKITEKSQAVAFWCDPISGHATLYWYRQILGQGPELLVQFQDESVVDDSQLPKDRFSAERLKGVDSTLKIQPAELGDSAMYLCANSRTLPSPLHFGNGTRLTVT.

A word on this clonotype: Given the absence of the conserved phenylalanine or tryptophan at the CDR3 end, a read error is likely. The V and J genes are TRBV4-1 and TRBJ2-2; 7 bases align to TRBD1. J was trimmed by 9 bases and V by 4 bases; bases with no gene match: 14. This CDR3 region has 16 residues. The germline gives CDR1 MGHRA, CDR2 YSYEKL. CDR3 bases: TGCGCCAGCAGCCCAAAGACAGGGCATCCCCTCAGGGAGCTGTTTATT. Amino acids: CASSPKTGHPLRELFI.

The sample holds one count of this clonotype. This chain connects TRBV5-4 to TRBJ2-1, with 13 positions matching TRBD2. The trim removed 8 bases at V and 3 bases at J, leaving 11 bases unmatched. CDR1 is SGHNT, CDR2 YYREEE, per germline (reference sequence). The CDR3 has 17 residues. The CDR3 region is CASSLATSGGLYNEQFF. The CDR3 DNA reads as TGTGCCAGTAGCCTCGCGACTAGCGGGGGGCTCTACAATGAGCAGTTCTTC.

For this clonotype: Since the CDR3 does not end with the conserved phenylalanine or tryptophan, this likely comes from a read error. CDR3 in amino acids: CASTVRGAETQYL. The CDR3 DNA is TGTGCCAGTACTGTAAGGGGTGCAGAGACCCAGTACCTC. The chain couples TRBV6-1 to TRBJ2-5, with D possibly being TRBD1 (5 bases). The CDR3 has 13 amino acids. Trimming shortened V by 9 bases and J by 4 bases, and 15 bases separated the two germline ends. Germline values: CDR1 MNHNS, CDR2 SASEGT.

The V gene is TRBV11-2, the J gene TRBJ2-6; D is uncertain. CDR3 size: 15 residues. CDR1 and CDR2 from the germline V gene are SGHAT and FQNNGV. Trimming pared 10 bases from V and 0 bases from J, leaving 13 bases between. CDR3 sequence (DNA): TGTGCCATCCAATGGCCGCGCTCTGGGGCCAACGTCCTGACTTTC. Protein sequence: CAIQWPRSGANVLTF.

The table lists this clonotype with a count of one. This may come from a read error, since a much larger clone is one base off. This chain uses TRBV5-1 with TRBJ2-1; no reliable D call. Germline CDR1 reads SGHRS; CDR2 reads YFSETQ. This CDR3 region has 15 residues. The CDR3 DNA reads TGCGCCAGCAGCTTGATTGAAAGTGGCTACAATGAGAAGTTCTTC. Its protein is CASSLIESGYNEKFF. Filled out from reference TRBV5-1 and TRBJ2-1, the complete variable domain reads KAGVTQTPRYLIKTRGQQVTLSCSPISGHRSVSWYQQTPGQGLQFLFEYFSETQRNKGNFPGRFSGRQFSNSRSEMNVSTLELGDSALYLCASSLIESGYNEKFFGPGTRLTVL.

Of note for this clonotype: Given the absence of the conserved phenylalanine or tryptophan at the CDR3 end, a read error is likely. V is TRBV5-6 and J is TRBJ1-5; D gene uncertain. CDR1 and CDR2 (germline): SGHDT, YYEEEE. This CDR3 comprises 14 residues. CDR3 in DNA: TGTTCCAGCAGCTTGGGGTTCGACAATCAGCCCCAGCATATT. It codes for CSSSLGFDNQPQHI.

This clonotype was observed a single time. The V and J genes are TRBV6-5 and TRBJ2-2; D could derive from TRBD1 or TRBD2 (6 bases each). CDR3 size: 17 residues. V was pared by 4 bases and J by 8 bases, with 23 bases between. Germline V CDR1 and CDR2: MNHEY, SVGAGI. The CDR3 protein is CASSFSTTGDITGELFF. The CDR3 DNA reads as TGTGCCAGCAGTTTCTCGACGACGGGGGACATCACGGGGGAGCTGTTTTTT.

Concerning this clonotype: This may be a read error, as it is one base from a much larger clone. Without the conserved terminal phenylalanine or tryptophan, this CDR3 likely stems from a read error. The limits of the CDR3 on the DNA are not certain, so only TCRdb's listed CDR3 is given. The chain links TRBV2 to TRBJ2-1; the table's D call TRBD1 went unverified against the DNA. Both ends counted, the CDR3 spans 11 residues. Germline CDR1 reads SNHLY; CDR2 reads FYNNEI. CDR3 in amino acids: CVSSDRAAASC.

Regarding this clonotype: No conserved phenylalanine or tryptophan is present at the end of the CDR3, so a read error is the likely explanation. The chain recombines TRBV5-6 with TRBJ2-2; 8 nucleotides match TRBD2. Germline loops: CDR1 SGHDT, CDR2 YYEEEE. J was trimmed by 5 bases and V by 2 bases; bases with no gene match: 11. The CDR3 runs 17 residues. The CDR3 protein is CASSLWGLVQTTGELFL. The DNA for the CDR3 is TGTGCCAGCAGCTTATGGGGACTAGTGCAGACAACCGGGGAGCTGTTTCTT.

Details on this clonotype: One end of the junction does not line up with germline, which may come from a read error. The V call is TRBV29-1, the J call TRBJ2-5, with a weak D call TRBD2 (5 bases). This CDR3 region has 13 residues. The V gene's germline CDR1 is SQVTM and CDR2 ANQGSEA. The CDR3: CSVLIAYQETQYF. The DNA for the CDR3 is TGCAGCGTCCTGATAGCGTACCAAGAGACCCAGTATTTC.

This clonotype has a handful of counts. The CDR3 region has the DNA TGTGCCAGCAGCTTAGTCCCGGACAGGGCTGAAGCTTTCTTT. As protein: CASSLVPDRAEAFF. The chain recombines TRBV7-6 with TRBJ1-1; 8 bases fit TRBD1. This CDR3 region has 14 residues. J was trimmed by 6 bases and V by 1 base; bases with no gene match: 4. Germline loops: CDR1 SGHVS, CDR2 FNYEAQ.

On this clonotype itself: This CDR3 is missing its conserved last phenylalanine or tryptophan, likely due to a read error. The DNA is omitted, as the CDR3 cannot be located on it reliably, and the CDR3 follows TCRdb's listing. The V and J genes are TRBV12-3 or TRBV12-4 and TRBJ1-5; the table's D call, TRBD1, was not checked against the DNA. The CDR3 is made up of 16 amino acids, end residues included. CDR3 in amino acids: CASSLGGQYSNQPLHI.

On this clonotype: Because the CDR3 is missing its conserved closing phenylalanine or tryptophan, this is likely a read error. The V call is TRBV6-6, the J call TRBJ2-1; perhaps TRBD2 as D (5 bases). This CDR3 is built from 16 residues. Germline CDR1 is MNHNY and CDR2 is SVGAGI (reference sequence). The CDR3: CTSSDFIGIRDNEQFL. Here the CDR3 DNA reads TGTACCAGCAGTGACTTTATCGGGATTCGGGACAATGAGCAGTTCTTA.

For this clonotype: The junction and the germline gene differ at one end; a read error may be behind it. The chain is built from TRBV6-6 and TRBJ2-3, with D perhaps matching TRBD1 or TRBD2 (5 bases each). Germline lookup yields CDR1 MNHNY and CDR2 SVGAGI (reference sequence). The CDR3 has 13 residues. CDR3 coding DNA: TGTACCACCACCAGGGAGAGCACGGATACGCAGTATTTT. Encoded protein: CTTTRESTDTQYF.

The table lists this clonotype with a count of one. The chain employs TRBV6-6 and TRBJ1-5; the D gene is possibly TRBD1 (5 bases). The length of the CDR3 is 16 residues. Trimming took off 2 bases at V and 4 bases at J, with 15 bases between the two ends. Germline lookup yields CDR1 MNHNY and CDR2 SVGAGI (reference sequence). The CDR3 reads CASSYGDRVRNQPQHF. CDR3 bases: TGTGCCAGCAGTTACGGCGACAGAGTGAGGAATCAGCCCCAGCATTTT.

This clonotype came up a few times. A clone one base away is much larger, so this may be a read error. The V gene is TRBV24-1, the J gene TRBJ2-1, with TRBD1 matching 12 bases. The V gene's germline CDR1 is KGHDR and CDR2 SFDVKD. Germline trimming cut 10 bases from V and 8 bases from J; bases unmatched to any gene: 5. This CDR3 spans 13 amino acids. The CDR3 sequence is CATQGQGAHEQFF. CDR3 nucleotide sequence: TGTGCCACACAGGGACAGGGGGCGCATGAGCAGTTCTTC.

Remarks on this clonotype: An end of the junction differs from the germline gene, which may be a read error. The chain has TRBV29-1 and TRBJ1-4; weak D call: TRBD1 (5 bases). Germline lookup yields CDR1 SQVTM and CDR2 ANQGSEA. The CDR3 runs to 13 residues. The chain's CDR3 is CGHVDGHSEELFF. CDR3 coding DNA: TGCGGACATGTGGACGGACATAGTGAAGAACTGTTTTTT.

To note about this clonotype: At one end, the junction sequence differs from germline, possibly due to a read error. The chain carries TRBV7-8 and TRBJ2-1; a weak D match, TRBD2 (6 bases). The CDR3 sequence is 16 residues long. Germline values: CDR1 SGHVS, CDR2 FQNEAQ. CDR3 residues: CVSSLASGTSRGEQFF. The DNA for the CDR3 is TGTGTCAGCAGCTTAGCATCAGGGACTTCTCGAGGCGAGCAGTTTTTC.

This clonotype was observed at least ten times. Sequence at one end of the junction differs from germline and may be a read error. The chain couples TRBV6-5 to TRBJ2-3; D not certain. From germline, CDR1 is MNHEY and CDR2 SVGAGI. The CDR3 has 13 residues. In DNA form, the CDR3 reads TGTGTCAGCAGTCTCCAGAGCACAGATACGCAGTATTTT. Protein product: CVSSLQSTDTQYF.

A word on this clonotype: Germline is not matched at one junction end, which may reflect a read error. Here the CDR3 DNA reads TGTGCCAGCTGTAGCGGGAGGGAAGGAAATCTCTCCTACGAGCAGTATTTC. Residues: CASCSGREGNLSYEQYF. The chain links TRBV6-2 or TRBV6-3 to TRBJ2-7; TRBD2 matches at 11 bases. Per germline, CDR1 MNHEY and CDR2 SVGEGT. This CDR3 region has 17 residues.

A note on this clonotype: Sequence at one end of the junction differs from germline and may be a read error. Here the CDR3 reads CTSSSGTDNTEAFF. For the CDR3, the DNA is TGTACCAGCAGTTCCGGGACAGATAATACTGAAGCTTTCTTT. The chain couples TRBV12-3 or TRBV12-4 to TRBJ1-1; 7 bases align to TRBD1. The CDR3 is 14 residues long.

This clonotype was detected once. The rearrangement joins TRBV5-1 to TRBJ2-7; perhaps TRBD1 as D (6 bases). The CDR3 spans 15 residues. Deletions cut 2 bases from V and 6 bases from J, with 18 bases between. Germline CDR1 SGHRS, CDR2 YFSETQ. The CDR3 nucleotides read TGCGCCAGCAGCTTTGCAGGGGAGTTTCAGGCCGAGCAGTACTTC. Translating it yields CASSFAGEFQAEQYF.

V usage is TRBV6-9 and J usage is TRBJ2-2, with D possibly being TRBD1 or TRBD2 (5 bases each). The CDR3 has 13 residues. Trimming stripped 10 bases from V and 13 bases from J, with 22 bases between. Germline values: CDR1 MNHGY, CDR2 SVAAGI. CDR3 DNA sequence: TGTGCCATCGCCAGGGTGGACACCGGGATGCTGTTTTTT. Its translation is CAIARVDTGMLFF.

Note on this clonotype: A read error is likely, as this CDR3 ends without the conserved phenylalanine or tryptophan. The V gene is TRBV5-1, the J gene TRBJ1-5; no definite D call. In germline, CDR1 is SGHRS, CDR2 YFSETQ. The CDR3 consists of 17 residues. Trimming took off 0 bases at V and 7 bases at J, with 20 bases between the two ends. The CDR3 loop is CASSLARAQRGQQPQHL. DNA for the CDR3: TGCGCCAGCAGCTTGGCCCGCGCCCAACGGGGTCAACAGCCCCAGCATTTA.

Note on this clonotype: A much larger clone sits a single nucleotide away, making a read error possible. J is TRBJ2-5 and V is TRBV28; possible D gene TRBD2, 5 bases. Germline V gene data show CDR1 as MDHEN and CDR2 as SYDVKM. The CDR3 totals 13 residues. The CDR3 here is CASRPADLEIQYF. The DNA of the CDR3 is TGTGCCAGCAGGCCAGCGGACTTAGAGATCCAGTACTTC.

As to this clonotype: The junction and the germline gene differ at one end; a read error may be behind it. The chain links TRBV5-5 to TRBJ2-1; 11 nucleotides agree with TRBD2. The CDR3 contains 15 residues. Germline CDR1 and CDR2: SGHKS and YYEKEE (reference sequence). The CDR3 nucleotides are TGTGCCAGCAGCGGGGTACTAGCGGGAGAAAACGAGCAGCTCTTC. Encoded protein: CASSGVLAGENEQLF.

This clonotype was picked up many times. The chain is built from TRBV28 and TRBJ1-5; 8 bases are a match to TRBD1. With 2 bases clipped from V and 4 bases from J, the junction kept 7 bases outside the gene matches. This CDR3 contains 16 residues. CDR1 MDHEN and CDR2 SYDVKM come from the germline V gene. CDR3: CASSLQGARRNQPQHF. The CDR3 DNA reads TGTGCCAGCAGTTTACAGGGGGCGAGACGGAATCAGCCCCAGCATTTT.